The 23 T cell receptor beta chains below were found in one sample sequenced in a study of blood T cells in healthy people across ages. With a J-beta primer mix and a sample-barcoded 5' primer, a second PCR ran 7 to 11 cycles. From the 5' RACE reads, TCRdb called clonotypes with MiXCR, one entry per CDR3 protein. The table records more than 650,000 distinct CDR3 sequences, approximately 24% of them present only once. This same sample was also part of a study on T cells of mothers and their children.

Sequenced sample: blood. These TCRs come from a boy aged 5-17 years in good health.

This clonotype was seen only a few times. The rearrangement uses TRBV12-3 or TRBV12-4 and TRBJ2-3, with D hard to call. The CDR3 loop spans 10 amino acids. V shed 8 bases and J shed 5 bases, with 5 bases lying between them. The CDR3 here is CASGVDTQYF. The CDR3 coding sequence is TGTGCCAGCGGAGTAGATACGCAGTATTTT.

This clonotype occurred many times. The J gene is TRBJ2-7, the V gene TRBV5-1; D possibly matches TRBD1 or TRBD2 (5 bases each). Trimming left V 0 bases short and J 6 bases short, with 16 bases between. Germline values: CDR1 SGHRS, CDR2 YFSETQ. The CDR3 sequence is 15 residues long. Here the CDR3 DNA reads TGCGCCAGCAGCTTGGATTGGGGGACGGATGGCGAGCAGTACTTC. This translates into CASSLDWGTDGEQYF.

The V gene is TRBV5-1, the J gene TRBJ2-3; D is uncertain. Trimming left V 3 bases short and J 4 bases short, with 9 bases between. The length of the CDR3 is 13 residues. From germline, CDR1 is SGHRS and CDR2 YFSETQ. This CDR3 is CASSYFLADTQYF. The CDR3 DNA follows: TGCGCCAGCAGCTACTTTTTGGCAGATACGCAGTATTTT.

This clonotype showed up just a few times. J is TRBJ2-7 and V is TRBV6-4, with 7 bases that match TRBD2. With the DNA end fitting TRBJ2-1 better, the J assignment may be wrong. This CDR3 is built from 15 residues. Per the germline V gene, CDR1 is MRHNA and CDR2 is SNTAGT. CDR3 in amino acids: CASTSFAGDYNEQFF. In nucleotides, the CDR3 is TGTGCCAGCACATCCTTCGCGGGGGACTACAATGAGCAGTTCTTC.

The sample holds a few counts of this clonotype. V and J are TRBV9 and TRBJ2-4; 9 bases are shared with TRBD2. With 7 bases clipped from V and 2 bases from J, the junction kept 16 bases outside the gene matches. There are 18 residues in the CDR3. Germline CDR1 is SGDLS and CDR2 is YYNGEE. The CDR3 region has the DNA TGTGCCAGCTCTGCCCTCCAGGCGGGGGGGCCCCCCAAAAACATTCAGTACTTC. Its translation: CASSALQAGGPPKNIQYF.

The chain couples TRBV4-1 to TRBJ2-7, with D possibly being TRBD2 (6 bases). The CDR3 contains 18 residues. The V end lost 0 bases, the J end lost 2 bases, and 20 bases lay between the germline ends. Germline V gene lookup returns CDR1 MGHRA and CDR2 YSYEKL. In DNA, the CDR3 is TGCGCCAGCAGCCAAGAATGGGGGGTCGGCGGGATCACCTACGAGCAGTACTTC. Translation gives CASSQEWGVGGITYEQYF.

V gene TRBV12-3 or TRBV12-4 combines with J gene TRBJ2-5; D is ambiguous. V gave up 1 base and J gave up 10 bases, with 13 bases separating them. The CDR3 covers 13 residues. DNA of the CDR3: TGTGCCAGCAGTTTAGGGCAGAGCTTGCGCCAGTACTTC. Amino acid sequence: CASSLGQSLRQYF.

CDR3 nucleotides: TGTGCCAGCAGCCAAGACAACCGAGAGCAGTTCTTC. Translated, it gives CASSQDNREQFF. The chain has TRBV3-1 and TRBJ2-1; no reliable D call. Germline V gene data show CDR1 as LGHDT and CDR2 as YNNKEL (reference sequence). Trimming stripped 0 bases from V and 10 bases from J, with 7 bases between. The CDR3 runs 12 residues.

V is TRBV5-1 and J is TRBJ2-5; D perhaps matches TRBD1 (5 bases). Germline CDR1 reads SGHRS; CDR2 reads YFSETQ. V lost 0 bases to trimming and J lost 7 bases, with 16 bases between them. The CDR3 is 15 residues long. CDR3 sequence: CASSLGPGSGLTQYF. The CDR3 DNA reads TGCGCCAGCAGCTTGGGCCCAGGGTCCGGGTTGACCCAGTACTTC.

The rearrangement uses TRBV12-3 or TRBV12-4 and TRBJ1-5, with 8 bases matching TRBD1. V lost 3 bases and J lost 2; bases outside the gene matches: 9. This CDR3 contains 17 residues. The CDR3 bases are TGTGCCAGCAGTTTCCAGGGGGCGGGTTCGGGCAATCAGCCCCAGCATTTT. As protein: CASSFQGAGSGNQPQHF.

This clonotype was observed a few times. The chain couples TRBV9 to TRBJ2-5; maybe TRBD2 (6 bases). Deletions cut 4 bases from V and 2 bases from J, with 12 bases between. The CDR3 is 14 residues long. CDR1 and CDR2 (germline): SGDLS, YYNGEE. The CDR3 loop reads CASSTGLGQETQYF. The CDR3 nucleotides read TGTGCCAGCAGCACGGGACTCGGTCAAGAGACCCAGTACTTC.

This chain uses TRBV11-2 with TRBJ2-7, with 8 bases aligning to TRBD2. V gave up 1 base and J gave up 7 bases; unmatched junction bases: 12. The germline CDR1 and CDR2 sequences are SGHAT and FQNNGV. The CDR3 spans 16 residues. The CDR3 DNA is TGTGCCAGCAGCTTAGGGAGCGGGGGCCTCAGCTGGGAGCAGTACTTC. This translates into CASSLGSGGLSWEQYF.

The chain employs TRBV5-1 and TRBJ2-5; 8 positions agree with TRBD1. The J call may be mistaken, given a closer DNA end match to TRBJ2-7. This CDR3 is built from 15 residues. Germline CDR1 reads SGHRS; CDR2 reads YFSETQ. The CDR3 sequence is CASSFGDRLPYEQYF. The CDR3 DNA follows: TGCGCCAGCAGCTTTGGGGACAGGTTACCCTACGAGCAGTACTTC.

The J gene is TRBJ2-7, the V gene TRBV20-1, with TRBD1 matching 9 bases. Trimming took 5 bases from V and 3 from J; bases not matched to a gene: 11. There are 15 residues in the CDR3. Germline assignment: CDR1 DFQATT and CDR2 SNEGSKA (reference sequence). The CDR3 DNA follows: TGCAGTGCTGCCGGGACAGGGCTGGGGCTCTACGAGCAGTACTTC. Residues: CSAAGTGLGLYEQYF.

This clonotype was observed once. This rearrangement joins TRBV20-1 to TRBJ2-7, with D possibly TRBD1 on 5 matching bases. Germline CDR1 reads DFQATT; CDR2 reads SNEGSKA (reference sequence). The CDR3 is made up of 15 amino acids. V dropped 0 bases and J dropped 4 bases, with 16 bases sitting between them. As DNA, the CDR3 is TGCAGTGCTAGAGACACCAGGGCAGGGTGGTACGAGCAGTACGTC. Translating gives CSARDTRAGWYEQYV.

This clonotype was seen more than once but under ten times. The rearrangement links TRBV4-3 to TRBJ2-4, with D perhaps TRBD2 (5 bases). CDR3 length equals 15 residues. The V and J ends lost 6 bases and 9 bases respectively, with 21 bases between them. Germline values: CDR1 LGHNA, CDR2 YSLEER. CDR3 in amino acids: CASSDRSGGDSIQYF. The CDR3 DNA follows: TGCGCCAGCAGTGATCGGAGCGGAGGTGATAGCATTCAGTACTTC.

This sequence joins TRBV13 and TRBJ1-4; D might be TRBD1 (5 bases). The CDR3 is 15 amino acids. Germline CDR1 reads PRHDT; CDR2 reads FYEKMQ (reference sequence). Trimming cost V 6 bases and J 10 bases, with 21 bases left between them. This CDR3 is CASRAGGTAYGKLFF. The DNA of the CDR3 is TGTGCCAGCAGAGCCGGGGGGACGGCGTACGGAAAACTGTTTTTT.

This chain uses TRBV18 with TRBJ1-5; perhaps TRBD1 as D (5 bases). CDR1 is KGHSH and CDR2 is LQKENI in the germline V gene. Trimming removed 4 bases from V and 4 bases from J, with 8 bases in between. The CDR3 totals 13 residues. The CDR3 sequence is CASSRGENQPQHF. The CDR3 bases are TGTGCCAGCTCACGGGGGGAAAATCAGCCCCAGCATTTT.

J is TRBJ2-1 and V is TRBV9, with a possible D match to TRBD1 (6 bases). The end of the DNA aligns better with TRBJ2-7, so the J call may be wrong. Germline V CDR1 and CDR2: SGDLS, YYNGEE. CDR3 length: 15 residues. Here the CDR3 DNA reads TGTGCCAGCAGCGTAGCTGGGGGCCGGTGGGACGAGCAGTACTTC. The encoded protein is CASSVAGGRWDEQYF.

For the CDR3, the DNA is TGTGCCAGCAGCTACGGGACTAGCGGGGAGAATGAGCAGTTCTTC. Protein sequence: CASSYGTSGENEQFF. The chain couples TRBV7-6 to TRBJ2-1, with 13 bases aligning to TRBD2. The ends lost 4 bases at V and 7 bases at J; junction bases unmatched: 4. Germline V lookup: CDR1 SGHVS, CDR2 FNYEAQ. The CDR3 spans 15 residues.

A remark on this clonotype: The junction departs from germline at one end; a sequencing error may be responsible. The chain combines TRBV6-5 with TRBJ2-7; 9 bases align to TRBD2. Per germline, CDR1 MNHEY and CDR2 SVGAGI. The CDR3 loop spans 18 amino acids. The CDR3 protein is CASSNSGGSGGFPYEQYF. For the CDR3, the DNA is TGTGCCAGCAGTAACTCCGGGGGTAGCGGGGGTTTTCCCTACGAGCAGTACTTC.

CDR3 DNA: TGCAGTGCTAGAGACCCCCGCGCGAACACTGAAGCTTTCTTT. Its translation: CSARDPRANTEAFF. V gene TRBV20-1 combines with J gene TRBJ1-1; D not certain. The germline V gene has CDR1 DFQATT and CDR2 SNEGSKA (reference sequence). The CDR3 is 14 amino acids. Trimming cost V 0 bases and J 1 base, with 9 bases left between them.

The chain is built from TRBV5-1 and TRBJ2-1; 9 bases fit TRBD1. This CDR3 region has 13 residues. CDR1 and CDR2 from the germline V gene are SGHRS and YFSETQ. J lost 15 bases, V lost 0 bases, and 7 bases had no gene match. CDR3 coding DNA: TGCGCCAGCAGCTTGGGAGGACAGGGGAGAGGGTTCTTC. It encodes CASSLGGQGRGFF. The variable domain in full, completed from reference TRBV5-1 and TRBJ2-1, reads KAGVTQTPRYLIKTRGQQVTLSCSPISGHRSVSWYQQTPGQGLQFLFEYFSETQRNKGNFPGRFSGRQFSNSRSEMNVSTLELGDSALYLCASSLGGQGRGFFGPGTRLTVL.